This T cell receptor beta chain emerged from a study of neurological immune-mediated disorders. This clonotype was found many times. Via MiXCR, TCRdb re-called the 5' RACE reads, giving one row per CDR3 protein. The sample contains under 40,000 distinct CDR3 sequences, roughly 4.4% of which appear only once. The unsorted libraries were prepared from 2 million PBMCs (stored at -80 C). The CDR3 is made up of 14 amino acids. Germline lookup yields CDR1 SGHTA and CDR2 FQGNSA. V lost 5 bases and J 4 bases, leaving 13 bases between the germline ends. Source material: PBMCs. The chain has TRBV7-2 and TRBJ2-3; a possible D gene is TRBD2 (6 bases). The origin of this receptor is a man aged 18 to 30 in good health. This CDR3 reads CASSPQTGADTQYF. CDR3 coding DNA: TGTGCCAGCAGCCCCCAAACGGGGGCAGATACGCAGTATTTT. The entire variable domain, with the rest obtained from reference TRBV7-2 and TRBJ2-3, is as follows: GAGVSQSPSNKVTEKGKDVELRCDPISGHTALYWYRQSLGQGLEFLIYFQGNSAPDKSGLPSDRFSAERTGGSVSTLTIQRTQQEDSAVYLCASSPQTGADTQYFGPGTRLTVL.